Detailed here is one T cell receptor (beta chain). Its antigen is currently unknown. The sample comes from a study of shared clonotypes between healthy human individuals. Study-wide results and caveats: Non-shared clonotypes had lower generation probabilities than clonotypes shared by all four sorted-subset donors. Richness estimates generally favored naive over memory subsets.

TCRdb's table, derived via immunoSEQ multiplex PCR, lists solely in-frame clones and lacks some. This sample carries about 2 million clones, approximately 94% of them seen once, and the ten largest clones take 0.85% to 1.3%. CDR3 length: 15 residues. Naive CD8 cells comprised CD45RO-negative, CCR7-positively selected cells, excluding terminally differentiated effector memory CD45RA+ cells. Donors, healthy HIV-negative adults, lacked recent acute infections or vaccinations. The donors, all of them Caucasian adults, lived in Nashville, Tennessee. The rearrangement uses TRBV21-1 and TRBJ2-1; TRBD2 was called by the table and not checked on the DNA. TRBV21-1 is designated a pseudogene. The sample taken for sequencing was naive CD8+ T cells sorted from blood. This sequence was found in a man aged 18 to 30 in good health. The CDR3 DNA sequence: TGTGCCAGCAGCAAAGTCGCTAGCGGGTTTAATGAGCAGTTCTTC. Amino acids: CASSKVASGFNEQFF.